These T cell receptor beta chains were read from a single sample in a study of blood T cell repertoires in COVID-19. Generated by immunoSEQ multiplex PCR, the TCRdb table keeps only in-frame clones and is missing some. The table has more than 150,000 clones, 70% to 90% seen once. Sequenced material: peripheral blood. These receptors all come from a man between 60 and 75 years old with COVID-19, enrolled during active disease. The CDR3 runs from the conserved cysteine through the conserved F or W. Fields, in order: D gene, V gene, J gene, CDR3 length, CDR3 protein, CDR3 DNA. D genes are given only for firm matches.

D: .; V: TRBV21-1; J: TRBJ2-5; length: 15; CDR3: CASRQWAGGQETQYF; DNA: TGTGCCAGCAGGCAATGGGCAGGGGGTCAAGAGACCCAGTACTTC
D: .; V: TRBV7-9; J: TRBJ1-1; length: 15; CDR3: CASTPIRGLNTEAFF; DNA: TGTGCCAGCACTCCAATAAGGGGGTTAAACACTGAAGCTTTCTTT
D: TRBD1; V: TRBV11-3; J: TRBJ2-7; length: 15; CDR3: CASRHSGTGSYEQYF; DNA: TGTGCCAGCAGACATTCCGGGACAGGCTCCTACGAGCAGTACTTC
D: .; V: TRBV14; J: TRBJ2-4; length: 19; CDR3: CASSLHLSSSSLAKNIQYF; DNA: TGTGCCAGCAGCCTACATCTTAGCTCGTCGTCCTTAGCCAAAAACATTCAGTACTTC
D: TRBD2; V: TRBV7-8; J: TRBJ2-7; length: 16; CDR3: CASSGTGLAAAYEQYF; DNA: TGTGCCAGCAGCGGAACCGGACTAGCGGCAGCCTACGAGCAGTACTTC
D: .; V: TRBV19; J: TRBJ1-2; length: 14; CDR3: CASSSTLGDGGYTF; DNA: TGTGCCAGTAGTAGTACCCTTGGAGACGGGGGCTACACCTTC
D: .; V: TRBV27; J: TRBJ1-2; length: 13; CDR3: CASSLEGVGGYTF; DNA: TGTGCCAGCAGTTTGGAAGGGGTAGGGGGCTACACCTTC
D: .; V: TRBV7-2; J: TRBJ1-6; length: 15; CDR3: CASSSGPAAGQLVHF; DNA: TGTGCCAGCAGCTCGGGACCCGCAGCGGGTCAGTTGGTCCACTTT
D: .; V: TRBV6-2/TRBV6-3; J: TRBJ2-4; length: 14; CDR3: CASSTSTAKNIQYF; DNA: TGTGCCAGCAGTACTTCCACAGCCAAAAACATTCAGTACTTC
D: TRBD1; V: TRBV7-9; J: TRBJ1-2; length: 15; CDR3: CASSLVATGTYGYTF; DNA: TGTGCCAGCAGCTTAGTAGCGACAGGGACCTATGGCTACACCTTC
D: TRBD2; V: TRBV9; J: TRBJ2-1; length: 19; CDR3: CASSVHPGETSGWNNEQFF; DNA: TGTGCCAGCAGCGTCCATCCGGGGGAGACTAGCGGGTGGAATAATGAGCAGTTCTTC
D: TRBD1; V: TRBV19; J: TRBJ1-6; length: 16; CDR3: CASKRERDSRNSPLHF; DNA: TGTGCCAGTAAAAGGGAACGGGACAGCCGGAATTCACCCCTCCACTTT